A single sample is the source of the 14 T cell receptor beta chains below, sequenced in a study of T-cell reconstitution after alpha-beta-depleted transplantation in children. Preparation of the TCRbeta library was carried out with unique molecular identifiers. MiXCR, applied by TCRdb to the PCR reads, yields one record per CDR3 protein. Of approximately 980,000 distinct CDR3 sequences detected, roughly 31% appear once; the ten largest clones hold over 25%. This specimen consisted of PBMCs, mostly from graft donor cells, obtained 360 days after TCRalphabeta/CD19-depleted stem cell transplant. The receptors originated from a boy under three years old who had a stem cell transplant for SCID, so the T cells may come from the graft donor.

This clonotype was picked up one time. The chain employs TRBV20-1 and TRBJ2-1; the D is unclear. This CDR3 has 11 residues. The V gene's germline CDR1 is DFQATT and CDR2 SNEGSKA (reference sequence). Trimming removed 2 bases at V and 5 bases at J, with 4 bases between. CDR3 in amino acids: CSARFNNEQFF. The CDR3 region has the DNA TGCAGTGCTAGATTCAACAATGAGCAGTTCTTC.

The chain uses TRBV5-1 and TRBJ2-1; 9 bases line up with TRBD2. V shed 4 bases, J shed 4 bases, and the junction held 15 bases outside the gene matches. The CDR3 length is 18 residues. Germline V lookup: CDR1 SGHRS, CDR2 YFSETQ. The CDR3 nucleotides read TGCGCCAGCAGCGGGCCCCACCCGCGGGGGGGCGATTACAATGAGCAGTTCTTC. Its protein is CASSGPHPRGGDYNEQFF.

DNA of the CDR3: TGCGCCAGCAGCTTGTTCGGGGGCGACTCTGGGGCCAACGTCCTGACTTTC. It encodes CASSLFGGDSGANVLTF. The V gene is TRBV5-1, the J gene TRBJ2-6, with D perhaps TRBD1 or TRBD2 (6 bases each). With 1 base removed from V and 0 bases from J, the gap between germline ends came to 11 bases. The V gene's germline CDR1 is SGHRS and CDR2 YFSETQ. The CDR3 covers 17 residues.

This chain connects TRBV12-3 or TRBV12-4 to TRBJ2-2; 7 nucleotides align to TRBD1. This CDR3 has 16 residues. Trimming cost V 6 bases and J 3 bases; bases outside gene matches: 10. The CDR3 spells CASSPIWTGHTGELFF. The CDR3 coding sequence is TGTGCCAGCAGCCCCATCTGGACAGGACACACCGGGGAGCTGTTTTTT.

V usage is TRBV9 and J usage is TRBJ2-1, with 8 bases lining up with TRBD2. The V gene's germline CDR1 is SGDLS and CDR2 YYNGEE. The length of the CDR3 is 15 residues. The V gene end was trimmed by 4 bases and the J gene end by 8 bases; junction bases not matched to a gene: 11. CDR3 region: CASSPIAGTSHEQFF. The DNA for the CDR3 is TGTGCCAGCAGCCCCATAGCGGGGACTTCCCATGAGCAGTTCTTC.

V and J are TRBV12-3 or TRBV12-4 and TRBJ2-7; D possibly matches TRBD1 or TRBD2 (5 bases each). Trimming took off 4 bases at V and 4 bases at J, with 17 bases between the two ends. The CDR3 runs to 15 residues. The CDR3 DNA reads TGTGCCAGCAGTTCTCAGGGACGGAGCACTTACGAGCAGTACTTC. Translated, it gives CASSSQGRSTYEQYF.

V is TRBV2 and J is TRBJ2-3; D is possibly TRBD1 (5 bases). Deletions cut 4 bases from V and 6 bases from J, with 14 bases between. This CDR3 has 14 amino acids. Germline CDR1 SNHLY, CDR2 FYNNEI. As DNA, the CDR3 is TGTGCCAGCAGTGGGGGCCTGTCGGTGGATACGCAGTATTTT. Protein product: CASSGGLSVDTQYF. Together with reference TRBV2 and TRBJ2-3, the CDR3 gives the full variable domain: EPEVTQTPSHQVTQMGQEVILRCVPISNHLYFYWYRQILGQKVEFLVSFYNNEISEKSEIFDDQFSVERPDGSNFTLKIRSTKLEDSAMYFCASSGGLSVDTQYFGPGTRLTVL.

This clonotype appeared a few times. The chain joins TRBV7-3 to TRBJ2-7; the D call may be TRBD1 or TRBD2 (5 bases each). Per germline, CDR1 SGHTA and CDR2 FQGTGA. This CDR3 spans 16 amino acids. V was pared by 2 bases and J by 2 bases, with 16 bases between. Here the CDR3 DNA reads TGTGCCAGCAGCTTATTTGGGGCTAGCTCCCCCTACGAGCAGTACTTC. It translates to CASSLFGASSPYEQYF.

The rearrangement uses TRBV5-1 and TRBJ2-3; weak D call: TRBD2 (5 bases). This CDR3 spans 12 amino acids. Trimming stripped 7 bases from V and 5 bases from J, with 11 bases between. Germline CDR1 is SGHRS and CDR2 is YFSETQ. Here the CDR3 reads CASGPGRDTQYF. The CDR3 region has the DNA TGCGCCAGCGGCCCGGGGAGAGATACGCAGTATTTT.

The chain has TRBV7-2 and TRBJ2-4, with D possibly TRBD2 on 6 matching bases. The CDR3 sequence is 15 residues long. Trimming pared 3 bases from V and 9 bases from J, leaving 18 bases between. The germline V gene encodes CDR1 SGHTA and CDR2 FQGNSA. In DNA form, the CDR3 reads TGTGCCAGCAGCTTCAGTTCTAGCGCCCCGGGCATTCAGTACTTC. Amino acids: CASSFSSSAPGIQYF. Complete variable domain (other parts from reference TRBV7-2 and TRBJ2-4): GAGVSQSPSNKVTEKGKDVELRCDPISGHTALYWYRQSLGQGLEFLIYFQGNSAPDKSGLPSDRFSAERTGGSVSTLTIQRTQQEDSAVYLCASSFSSSAPGIQYFGAGTRLSVL.

This clonotype was seen more than once but under ten times. The genes are TRBV20-1 and TRBJ2-3; 7 bases align to TRBD2. Germline assignment: CDR1 DFQATT and CDR2 SNEGSKA (reference sequence). This CDR3 region has 15 residues. Trimming took 6 bases from V and 2 from J; bases not matched to a gene: 11. The CDR3 nucleotides read TGCAGTGCGGGGGAGGGCACGCCTTTCACAGATACGCAGTATTTT. Its translation: CSAGEGTPFTDTQYF.

This clonotype was observed a few times. The chain is built from TRBV6-5 and TRBJ2-7; no clear D. Germline lookup yields CDR1 MNHEY and CDR2 SVGAGI. Deletions cut 2 bases from V and 2 bases from J, with 10 bases between. The CDR3 contains 14 residues. CDR3: CASSYVTPTYEQYF. The CDR3 DNA sequence: TGTGCCAGCAGTTACGTGACGCCTACCTACGAGCAGTACTTC.

This clonotype was recorded a few times. The gene calls are TRBV20-1 and TRBJ2-7, with a possible D match to TRBD2 (7 bases). The germline V and J ends were trimmed by 0 bases and 4 bases, with 16 bases remaining between them. The CDR3 is 15 residues long. In germline, CDR1 is DFQATT, CDR2 SNEGSKA (reference sequence). CDR3 DNA sequence: TGCAGTGCTAGAGACCTACAGGGAGGGAAGTACGAGCAGTACTTC. Translating it yields CSARDLQGGKYEQYF.

The J gene is TRBJ2-1, the V gene TRBV6-2 or TRBV6-3, with D unclear. V was cut by 8 bases and J by 7 bases, with 9 bases left in between. The germline V gene encodes CDR1 MNHEY and CDR2 SVGEGT. The CDR3 is 11 residues long. The CDR3 sequence: CASEIKNEQFF. In nucleotides, the CDR3 is TGTGCCAGCGAAATTAAGAATGAGCAGTTCTTC.